This passage covers 27 T cell receptor beta chains from one sample sequenced in a study of molecular identifiers for immune sequencing clone quantification. TCRdb re-derived calls from the PCR reads in MiXCR, one entry per CDR3 protein. The sample shows 490,000 or so distinct CDR3 sequences, roughly 23% of them seen only once. The sequencing sample was made of naive CD8+ T cells from blood, with Jurkat cell RNA spiked in. Specified subset: FACS-sorted CD8+CD4-CCR7+CD45RA+ naive T cells. These receptors were obtained from a human donor in good health. Some libraries in this study had Jurkat cell RNA spiked in.

Regarding this clonotype: A much larger clone differs by one base, so this may be a read error. This CDR3 fails to terminate in the conserved phenylalanine or tryptophan, so it likely reflects a read error. The rearrangement joins TRBV7-9 to TRBJ1-4; D remains ambiguous. Germline CDR1 SEHNR, CDR2 FQNEAQ (reference sequence). The CDR3 contains 14 residues. Trimming took off 5 bases at V and 2 bases at J, with 9 bases between the two ends. CDR3 region: CASSRMNTNEKLFL. The CDR3 DNA reads TGTGCCAGCAGCCGGATGAATACTAATGAAAAACTGTTTCTT.

This clonotype has a count of ten or more. This chain joins TRBV29-1 and TRBJ2-7, with unresolved D. CDR1 SQVTM and CDR2 ANQGSEA come from the germline V gene. V shed 4 bases and J shed 0 bases, with 16 bases lying between them. The CDR3 has 15 amino acids. CDR3 loop: CSVAPLGSYSYEQYF. DNA of the CDR3: TGCAGCGTTGCCCCCCTGGGCAGTTACTCCTACGAGCAGTACTTC.

Ten or more counts support this clonotype. V is TRBV12-5 and J is TRBJ1-2; tentative D call: TRBD1 (5 bases). Trimming took off 5 bases at V and 3 bases at J, with 10 bases between the two ends. Germline V CDR1 and CDR2: LGHNT, FRNRAP. The CDR3 consists of 13 residues. CDR3 sequence (DNA): TGTGCTAGTGGTCCGGGGCCGGACTATGGCTACACCTTC. It codes for CASGPGPDYGYTF.

This rearrangement joins TRBV27 to TRBJ2-3; the match to TRBD1 covers 10 bases. CDR1 MNHEY and CDR2 SMNVEV come from the germline V gene (reference sequence). V was pared by 3 bases and J by 6 bases, with 15 bases of the junction left unmatched. The CDR3 is 18 residues long. Written as DNA, the CDR3 is TGTGCCAGCAGTTTGTCCCGGGACAGGGGTACTCCCTGGGATACGCAGTATTTT. Residues: CASSLSRDRGTPWDTQYF.

This clonotype was recorded at least ten times. This chain joins TRBV7-9 and TRBJ1-1; the match to TRBD1 covers 8 bases. Germline V lookup: CDR1 SEHNR, CDR2 FQNEAQ (reference sequence). V shed 8 bases and J 0 bases; nucleotides not matched to a gene: 5. The CDR3 runs 14 residues. The CDR3 loop is CASGSTGVNTEAFF. The CDR3 bases are TGTGCCAGCGGATCGACAGGGGTGAACACTGAAGCTTTCTTT. The whole variable domain, filled in from reference TRBV7-9 and TRBJ1-1, reads DTGVSQNPRHKITKRGQNVTFRCDPISEHNRLYWYRQTLGQGPEFLTYFQNEAQLEKSRLLSDRFSAERPKGSFSTLEIQRTEQGDSAMYLCASGSTGVNTEAFFGQGTRLTVV.

This chain connects TRBV12-3 or TRBV12-4 to TRBJ2-7; 9 bases are a match to TRBD2. Trimming at V came to 6 bases and at J to 2 bases, leaving 11 bases not matched to a gene. The CDR3 covers 16 residues. This CDR3 reads CASSHTSASGTYEQYF. The CDR3 bases are TGTGCCAGCAGCCACACTTCGGCTAGCGGGACCTACGAGCAGTACTTC.

The chain combines TRBV12-3 or TRBV12-4 with TRBJ2-2, with 14 bases lining up with TRBD2. This CDR3 region has 16 residues. V dropped 1 base and J dropped 6; count of bases not matched to a gene: 1. The CDR3 is CASSLGTSGRPGELFF. The CDR3 DNA follows: TGTGCCAGCAGTTTAGGGACTAGCGGGAGGCCCGGGGAGCTGTTTTTT.

This clonotype was found many times. The chain uses TRBV18 and TRBJ2-3; 8 positions agree with TRBD2. Germline trimming cut 3 bases from V and 4 bases from J; bases unmatched to any gene: 6. The CDR3 is made up of 15 amino acids. Germline CDR1 KGHSH, CDR2 LQKENI. The chain's CDR3 is CASSPGLGSPDTQYF. CDR3 coding DNA: TGTGCCAGCTCACCGGGACTAGGAAGTCCAGATACGCAGTATTTT.

This clonotype was found a few times. This rearrangement joins TRBV4-1 to TRBJ2-7; 9 bases fit TRBD2. This CDR3 has 18 amino acids. Per the germline V gene, CDR1 is MGHRA and CDR2 is YSYEKL. The V gene end was trimmed by 3 bases and the J gene end by 2 bases; junction bases not matched to a gene: 14. Written as DNA, the CDR3 is TGCGCCAGCAGCCAGTTAGGGGGACTAGCCGGAGACACCTACGAGCAGTACTTC. As protein: CASSQLGGLAGDTYEQYF.

This clonotype was counted at least ten times. The chain carries TRBV15 and TRBJ1-1; no firm D call. CDR1 and CDR2 (germline): LNHNV, YYDKDF (reference sequence). CDR3 length: 14 residues. Trimming left V 5 bases short and J 0 bases short, with 10 bases between. The CDR3 reads CATSSDHMNTEAFF. The CDR3 nucleotides are TGTGCCACCAGCTCCGATCACATGAACACTGAAGCTTTCTTT.

The chain joins TRBV28 to TRBJ2-7; the match to TRBD2 covers 10 bases. The germline V gene has CDR1 MDHEN and CDR2 SYDVKM. J gave up 1 base and V 8 bases, and 5 bases lay outside the gene matches. The CDR3 runs to 14 residues. CDR3 nucleotides: TGTGCCAGCGGTCCGGGACTAGCGTCCTACGAGCAGTACTTC. This translates into CASGPGLASYEQYF.

This clonotype was found many times. For the CDR3, the DNA is TGTGCCAGTGAGAGCGGGAGCCTGACAGATACGCAGTATTTT. It codes for CASESGSLTDTQYF. The J gene is TRBJ2-3, the V gene TRBV2; 8 bases are a match to TRBD2. With V trimmed by 9 bases and J by 3 bases, 8 bases remained unmatched. The CDR3 has 14 residues. Germline V CDR1 and CDR2: SNHLY, FYNNEI.

This clonotype was observed many times. The CDR3 is CSASFYVAGKDQPQHF. Written as DNA, the CDR3 is TGCAGTGCTAGTTTTTACGTCGCGGGGAAGGATCAGCCCCAGCATTTT. This chain links TRBV20-1 with TRBJ1-5; unclear D gene. Germline-derived CDR1 and CDR2 are DFQATT and SNEGSKA (reference sequence). This CDR3 spans 16 amino acids. Trimming pared 3 bases from V and 5 bases from J, leaving 20 bases between.

The CDR3 spells CASSLALGLAGYEQYF. In DNA form, the CDR3 reads TGTGCCAGCAGCTTAGCTCTTGGACTGGCGGGCTACGAGCAGTACTTC. J is TRBJ2-7 and V is TRBV7-9; D might be TRBD2 (5 bases). V dropped 0 bases and J dropped 3 bases, with 15 bases sitting between them. The CDR3 has 16 amino acids. Germline V gives CDR1 SEHNR, CDR2 FQNEAQ (reference sequence).

This clonotype was picked up a small number of times. The chain joins TRBV7-9 to TRBJ2-5, with D tentatively TRBD1 or TRBD2 (5 bases each). The CDR3 spans 13 residues. V lost 5 bases to trimming and J lost 5 bases, with 12 bases between them. Germline loops: CDR1 SEHNR, CDR2 FQNEAQ (reference sequence). The CDR3 DNA sequence: TGTGCCAGCAGCATCGGGACGAGGGAGACCCAGTACTTC. Encoded protein: CASSIGTRETQYF. The variable domain in full, with the rest retrieved from reference TRBV7-9 and TRBJ2-5, is DTGVSQNPRHKITKRGQNVTFRCDPISEHNRLYWYRQTLGQGPEFLTYFQNEAQLEKSRLLSDRFSAERPKGSFSTLEIQRTEQGDSAMYLCASSIGTRETQYFGPGTRLLVL.

This clonotype was seen many times. The chain has TRBV28 and TRBJ2-7, with 8 nucleotides matching TRBD2. Trimming removed 10 bases from V and 2 bases from J; junction bases left unmatched: 1. Per germline, CDR1 MDHEN and CDR2 SYDVKM. CDR3 length: 11 residues. The CDR3 reads CATGGAYEQYF. The CDR3 bases are TGTGCCACCGGGGGGGCCTACGAGCAGTACTTC.

This clonotype came up many times. The V and J genes are TRBV7-9 and TRBJ2-3; D tentatively fits TRBD1 or TRBD2 (6 bases each). V was pared by 2 bases and J by 5 bases, with 17 bases between. The CDR3 has 16 amino acids. CDR1 is SEHNR, CDR2 FQNEAQ, per germline (reference sequence). CDR3: CASSLSTGAAEDTQYF. CDR3 nucleotides: TGTGCCAGCAGCTTATCCACGGGGGCGGCCGAAGATACGCAGTATTTT.

This clonotype was detected a few times. CDR3: CSVTGTNTGELFF. CDR3 bases: TGCAGTGTCACCGGAACGAACACCGGGGAGCTGTTTTTT. V is TRBV20-1 and J is TRBJ2-2; D not resolved. The germline V and J ends were trimmed by 7 bases and 0 bases, with 9 bases remaining between them. CDR3 length equals 13 residues. Germline V CDR1 and CDR2: DFQATT, SNEGSKA (reference sequence).

This clonotype was counted at least ten times. The genes are TRBV29-1 and TRBJ2-7; 11 bases line up with TRBD1. The CDR3 sequence is 13 residues long. CDR1 and CDR2 from the germline V gene are SQVTM and ANQGSEA. V gave up 5 bases and J gave up 3 bases; unmatched junction bases: 3. CDR3 DNA sequence: TGCAGCGTTCCGGGACAGGGGGGCTACGAGCAGTACTTC. This codes for CSVPGQGGYEQYF.

Comments on this clonotype: It may be a read error: a sequence one base away is much more abundant. This rearrangement joins TRBV7-9 to TRBJ2-7, with 8 bases aligning to TRBD1. The germline gives CDR1 SEHNR, CDR2 FQNEAQ (reference sequence). This CDR3 is built from 15 residues. J lost 5 bases, V lost 5 bases, and 11 bases had no gene match. The CDR3 DNA sequence: TGTGCCAGCAGCAGACCGGGACAGGATCTCAACGAGCAGTACTTC. Translated, it gives CASSRPGQDLNEQYF.

This clonotype occurred many times. The rearrangement links TRBV7-9 to TRBJ1-1, with TRBD1 identical over 8 bases. CDR1 SEHNR and CDR2 FQNEAQ come from the germline V gene (reference sequence). V shed 5 bases and J 6 bases; nucleotides not matched to a gene: 14. This CDR3 is 16 amino acids long. The CDR3 spells CASSPPRQGLNPEAFF. As DNA, the CDR3 is TGTGCCAGCAGCCCTCCTCGACAGGGGCTAAACCCTGAAGCTTTCTTT. Using reference TRBV7-9 and TRBJ1-1 for the parts outside the CDR3, the full variable domain is DTGVSQNPRHKITKRGQNVTFRCDPISEHNRLYWYRQTLGQGPEFLTYFQNEAQLEKSRLLSDRFSAERPKGSFSTLEIQRTEQGDSAMYLCASSPPRQGLNPEAFFGQGTRLTVV.

As regards this clonotype: This may be a read error: a much more frequent sequence differs by one nucleotide. The rearrangement links TRBV7-9 to TRBJ1-1; no reliable D call. There are 12 residues in the CDR3. Germline lookup yields CDR1 SEHNR and CDR2 FQNEAQ (reference sequence). For the CDR3, the DNA is TGTACCAGCAGCTTATTCCACACTGAAGCTTTCTTT. Its protein is CTSSLFHTEAFF. Full variable domain (outside the CDR3, taken from reference TRBV7-9 and TRBJ1-1): DTGVSQNPRHKITKRGQNVTFRCDPISEHNRLYWYRQTLGQGPEFLTYFQNEAQLEKSRLLSDRFSAERPKGSFSTLEIQRTEQGDSAMYLCTSSLFHTEAFFGQGTRLTVV.

This clonotype has just a few counts. In DNA, the CDR3 is TGCAGTGCATCCACTAGCGGAGCTGCTCTAGATACGCAGTATTTT. Translation gives CSASTSGAALDTQYF. This chain links TRBV20-1 with TRBJ2-3; TRBD2 matches 8 bases. The CDR3 has 15 residues. Per the germline V gene, CDR1 is DFQATT and CDR2 is SNEGSKA (reference sequence). The V segment lost 6 bases and the J segment 5 bases; nucleotides outside the gene matches: 13.

Details on this clonotype: A single base separates this from a much larger clone, so it may be a read error. This chain connects TRBV7-6 to TRBJ2-5; D is unresolved. CDR1 and CDR2 (germline): SGHVS, FNYEAQ. The CDR3 sequence is 15 residues long. The germline V and J ends were trimmed by 5 bases and 5 bases, with 18 bases remaining between them. CDR3 in DNA: TGTGCCAGCAGCGCCACCGTAGAGTTTGACGAGACCCAGTACTTC. Translating it yields CASSATVEFDETQYF.

This clonotype was seen many times. The CDR3 DNA sequence: TGCAGTGCAGAGGACAGGGCCAGCAATCAGCCCCAGCATTTT. Translation: CSAEDRASNQPQHF. The genes are TRBV20-1 and TRBJ1-5, with TRBD1 matching over 8 bases. Per germline, CDR1 DFQATT and CDR2 SNEGSKA (reference sequence). Trimming removed 6 bases from V and 1 base from J; junction bases left unmatched: 5. This CDR3 comprises 14 residues.

This clonotype came up many times. This chain links TRBV29-1 with TRBJ2-3; 10 bases fit TRBD2. The germline V gene encodes CDR1 SQVTM and CDR2 ANQGSEA. The CDR3 is 16 amino acids. V trimming: 0 bases; J trimming: 6 bases; junction bases outside the gene matches: 9. CDR3 amino acids: CSVEEWLAGVPDTQYF. DNA for the CDR3: TGCAGCGTTGAAGAGTGGCTAGCGGGAGTTCCGGATACGCAGTATTTT.

Concerning this clonotype: The junction shows a germline mismatch at one end, possibly a read error. V and J are TRBV5-6 and TRBJ2-2; 14 bases agree with TRBD2. There are 17 residues in the CDR3. Germline values: CDR1 SGHDT, CDR2 YYEEEE. CDR3 in DNA: TGTGCCAGCAGCTTGTGGGGACTAGCGGGAGTAGTCGGGGAGCTGCTTTTT. Translation: CASSLWGLAGVVGELLF.